The count of the clone carrying this T cell receptor (beta chain) is one. Germline V gene data show CDR1 as SEHNR and CDR2 as FQNEAQ (reference sequence). V lost 3 bases and J lost 1, with 12 bases in between. The CDR3 runs to 15 residues. This record comes from a study of blood T cell repertoires in COVID-19. Sequencing was performed with immunoSEQ multiplex PCR; in TCRdb, only in-frame clones are kept and a portion is missing. Of 200,000 to 300,000 clones detected, roughly 91% appear once; the ten largest clones hold more than 3.5%. The sequencing sample was made of PBMCs or T cells enriched from blood (not recorded which). V and J are TRBV7-9 and TRBJ2-5; no clear D gene. This clonotype was obtained from a woman aged 25-40 years who had recovered from COVID-19. This chain's CDR3 is CASSFPGGFQETQYF. CDR3 coding DNA: TGTGCCAGCAGCTTTCCCGGCGGCTTCCAAGAGACCCAGTACTTC. Drawing the rest from reference TRBV7-9 and TRBJ2-5, the complete variable domain is DTGVSQNPRHKITKRGQNVTFRCDPISEHNRLYWYRQTLGQGPEFLTYFQNEAQLEKSRLLSDRFSAERPKGSFSTLEIQRTEQGDSAMYLCASSFPGGFQETQYFGPGTRLLVL.